This T cell receptor beta chain was observed in a study of blood T cell repertoires in COVID-19. The CDR3 has 15 residues. In germline, CDR1 is KGHSH, CDR2 LQKENI. V lost 5 bases, J lost 7 bases, and 11 bases stayed unmatched. As handled by the study authors: Amplification of reference gene primers provided the estimated nucleated cell counts. Sequencing was performed with immunoSEQ multiplex PCR; in TCRdb, only in-frame clones are kept and a portion is missing. V, J and clone size reflect that table, while D and trimming were determined from the DNA. The sample has about 260,000 clones, around 86% seen once; the top ten hold more than 2%.

The chain is built from TRBV18 and TRBJ1-1, with TRBD1 identical over 9 bases. The sample was PBMCs or T cells enriched from blood (not recorded which). This sequence originates from a woman aged 45-65 years who had recovered from COVID-19. CDR3 residues: CASSARQGDGGEAFF. CDR3 in DNA: TGTGCCAGCTCAGCTAGACAGGGGGATGGGGGTGAAGCTTTCTTT.